The 25 T cell receptor beta chains in this list originate from one sample, sequenced in a study of cytomegalovirus exposure and HLA in healthy donors. Vbeta (60) and Jbeta (13) primers were used in the PCR. Using immunoSEQ multiplex PCR, the repertoire was profiled, and TCRdb retains in-frame clones only, with some absent. This repertoire shows about 85,000 clones, about three fifths found once; its top ten account for about 3.9%. The source material was PBMCs. The receptors stem from a young man in good health and CMV-seronegative.

This chain connects TRBV7-2 to TRBJ1-2, with TRBD1 identical over 7 bases. CDR1 is SGHTA and CDR2 is FQGNSA in the germline V gene. The CDR3 is made up of 13 amino acids. Trimming took 9 bases from V and 2 from J; bases not matched to a gene: 6. The CDR3 sequence: CASQRGPNYGYTF. CDR3 nucleotide sequence: TGTGCCAGTCAGAGGGGGCCAAACTATGGCTACACCTTC.

The chain joins TRBV4-1 to TRBJ2-2; 8 nucleotides agree with TRBD1. The CDR3 contains 16 residues. Germline V gene data show CDR1 as MGHRA and CDR2 as YSYEKL. V shed 2 bases, J shed 5 bases, and the junction held 7 bases outside the gene matches. CDR3 region: CASSQNRGEKTGELFF. Here the CDR3 DNA reads TGCGCCAGCAGCCAAAACAGGGGGGAAAAGACCGGGGAGCTGTTTTTT.

This clone was observed once. CDR3 loop: CASSSPSSRGALGTQYF. CDR3 coding DNA: TGTGCCAGCAGCTCCCCCTCTAGCAGGGGGGCGCTTGGGACCCAGTACTTC. The chain recombines TRBV13 with TRBJ2-5; perhaps TRBD1 as D (7 bases). This CDR3 comprises 17 residues. The V gene's germline CDR1 is PRHDT and CDR2 FYEKMQ (reference sequence). Trimming pared 4 bases from V and 7 bases from J, leaving 25 bases between.

This clone has only a few counts. CDR3 sequence: CASSVSGGGTDTQYF. DNA of the CDR3: TGTGCCAGTAGTGTTAGCGGGGGTGGAACAGATACGCAGTATTTT. The chain has TRBV19 and TRBJ2-3; TRBD2 aligns across 9 bases. This CDR3 comprises 15 residues. V lost 5 bases, J lost 3 bases, and 6 bases stayed unmatched. In germline, CDR1 is LNHDA, CDR2 SQIVND (reference sequence).

This chain connects TRBV7-9 to TRBJ2-5, with unresolved D. Trimming took off 5 bases at V and 3 bases at J, with 10 bases between the two ends. The V gene's germline CDR1 is SEHNR and CDR2 FQNEAQ (reference sequence). This CDR3 is built from 13 residues. CDR3 loop: CASSPNMEETQYF. CDR3 bases: TGTGCCAGCAGCCCGAACATGGAAGAGACCCAGTACTTC.

This rearrangement joins TRBV5-1 to TRBJ2-7, with TRBD2 as a possible D gene (5 bases). The CDR3 has 12 amino acids. Trimming left V 4 bases short and J 6 bases short, with 11 bases between. Germline CDR1 and CDR2: SGHRS and YFSETQ. Here the CDR3 reads CASSVGDSEQYF. The CDR3 DNA is TGCGCCAGCAGCGTGGGAGACTCCGAGCAGTACTTC.

This clone was seen a handful of times. The V gene is TRBV2, the J gene TRBJ2-7; TRBD2 might be the D (6 bases). Germline lookup yields CDR1 SNHLY and CDR2 FYNNEI. V lost 6 bases, J lost 0 bases, and 12 bases lay in between. The CDR3 runs to 14 residues. CDR3 DNA sequence: TGTGCCAGCAGGACGGGAGAGGTCTCCTACGAGCAGTACTTC. Its protein is CASRTGEVSYEQYF.

V is TRBV14 and J is TRBJ1-1; TRBD1 might be the D (5 bases). Trimming took 1 base from V and 0 from J, leaving 9 bases between them. The CDR3 is 15 amino acids. Germline V gives CDR1 SGHDN, CDR2 FVKESK. The CDR3, as DNA: TGTGCCAGCAGCCAAGTGGGACTGGTGAACACTGAAGCTTTCTTT. This sequence encodes CASSQVGLVNTEAFF. Looking up the rest from reference TRBV14 and TRBJ1-1 gives the full variable domain: EAGVTQFPSHSVIEKGQTVTLRCDPISGHDNLYWYRRVMGKEIKFLLHFVKESKQDESGMPNNRFLAERTGGTYSTLKVQPAELEDSGVYFCASSQVGLVNTEAFFGQGTRLTVV.

Written as DNA, the CDR3 is TGTGCCAGCAGCCCCCGGGAGGGTAACTATGGCTACACCTTC. It codes for CASSPREGNYGYTF. V and J are TRBV7-8 and TRBJ1-2; the D is unclear. V shed 5 bases and J shed 1 base, with 11 bases lying between them. This CDR3 has 14 residues. Germline V gene lookup returns CDR1 SGHVS and CDR2 FQNEAQ.

The chain carries TRBV28 and TRBJ1-2, with 7 bases fitting TRBD1. Trimming removed 1 base from V and 4 bases from J; junction bases left unmatched: 3. There are 14 residues in the CDR3. Germline assignment: CDR1 MDHEN and CDR2 SYDVKM. This chain's CDR3 is CASSLSDRTYGYTF. CDR3 nucleotides: TGTGCCAGCAGTTTATCGGACAGGACCTATGGCTACACCTTC.

This clone was seen only once. The CDR3 region is CAIASSGVKADTQYF. In DNA, the CDR3 is TGTGCCATCGCGTCTAGCGGGGTTAAAGCAGATACGCAGTATTTT. The rearrangement joins TRBV10-3 to TRBJ2-3; 9 positions match TRBD2. Trimming cost V 8 bases and J 4 bases; bases outside gene matches: 10. This CDR3 is 15 amino acids long. Germline CDR1 is ENHRY and CDR2 is SYGVKD.

The chain couples TRBV11-2 to TRBJ2-6, with a weak D call TRBD2 (6 bases). The V and J ends lost 3 bases and 6 bases respectively, with 15 bases between them. This CDR3 contains 16 residues. Germline V gives CDR1 SGHAT, CDR2 FQNNGV. The chain's CDR3 is CASSFGRRVEANVLTF. In DNA form, the CDR3 reads TGTGCCAGCAGCTTCGGCCGGAGGGTAGAGGCCAACGTCCTGACTTTC.

The rearrangement uses TRBV28 and TRBJ1-1, with D perhaps matching TRBD1 (5 bases). CDR3 size: 14 residues. Looked up from germline, CDR1 is MDHEN and CDR2 is SYDVKM. V lost 3 bases and J lost 1, with 9 bases in between. CDR3 loop: CASSLGQANTEAFF. CDR3 DNA sequence: TGTGCCAGCAGTTTGGGGCAGGCGAACACTGAAGCTTTCTTT. Full variable domain (remainder filled in from reference TRBV28 and TRBJ1-1): DVKVTQSSRYLVKRTGEKVFLECVQDMDHENMFWYRQDPGLGLRLIYFSYDVKMKEKGDIPEGYSVSREKKERFSLILESASTNQTSMYLCASSLGQANTEAFFGQGTRLTVV.

The V and J genes are TRBV9 and TRBJ1-1; 7 bases agree with TRBD1. Germline lookup yields CDR1 SGDLS and CDR2 YYNGEE. This CDR3 has 14 amino acids. Trimming removed 0 bases from V and 6 bases from J; junction bases left unmatched: 5. CDR3 bases: TGTGCCAGCAGCGTAGAAGGGGGCCGCGCTGAAGCTTTCTTT. Translation: CASSVEGGRAEAFF. The full variable domain, rest sourced from reference TRBV9 and TRBJ1-1, is DSGVTQTPKHLITATGQRVTLRCSPRSGDLSVYWYQQSLDQGLQFLIQYYNGEERAKGNILERFSAQQFPDLHSELNLSSLELGDSALYFCASSVEGGRAEAFFGQGTRLTVV.

The gene calls are TRBV25-1 and TRBJ1-1; 10 bases agree with TRBD1. Per the germline V gene, CDR1 is MGHDK and CDR2 is SYGVNS. This CDR3 contains 15 residues. Losses at the gene ends were 1 base for V and 5 bases for J; bases not matched to a gene: 4. Here the CDR3 DNA reads TGTGCCAGCAGTGAATTTAGGACAGGGGGAACTGAAGCTTTCTTT. Protein: CASSEFRTGGTEAFF.

The chain joins TRBV7-8 to TRBJ2-7, with 10 bases matching TRBD1. The germline CDR1 and CDR2 sequences are SGHVS and FQNEAQ. The CDR3 runs to 16 residues. V dropped 5 bases and J dropped 4; count of bases not matched to a gene: 11. CDR3 sequence: CASSARDRGGLYEQYF. In DNA form, the CDR3 reads TGTGCCAGCAGCGCACGGGACAGGGGAGGTTTATACGAGCAGTACTTC.

This sequence joins TRBV11-1 and TRBJ1-4, with unresolved D. The CDR3 has 16 residues. The germline CDR1 and CDR2 sequences are SGHAT and FQDESV (reference sequence). Trimming removed 5 bases at V and 0 bases at J, with 13 bases between. The CDR3, as DNA: TGTGCCAGCAGCCGCGAGGGCCTCCCAACTAATGAAAAACTGTTTTTT. Its translation is CASSREGLPTNEKLFF.

Comments on this clone: The junction departs from germline at one end; a sequencing error may be responsible. V gene TRBV18 combines with J gene TRBJ1-4; 8 bases are shared with TRBD1. The germline gives CDR1 KGHSH, CDR2 LQKENI. The CDR3 totals 14 residues. CDR3 DNA sequence: TGTGCCAGCTCACCGGGACAGGAGAATGAAAAACCGTTTTTT. This gives the protein CASSPGQENEKPFF.

The chain combines TRBV9 with TRBJ2-7, with TRBD1 as a possible D gene (5 bases). V lost 1 base to trimming and J lost 5 bases, with 13 bases between them. Germline V gene data show CDR1 as SGDLS and CDR2 as YYNGEE. CDR3 length: 14 amino acids. The CDR3, as DNA: TGTGCCAGCAGCGTATTAAGGGCAGGGAACGAGCAGTACTTC. It is translated as CASSVLRAGNEQYF.

V and J are TRBV5-1 and TRBJ2-2; 8 nucleotides line up with TRBD1. CDR1 and CDR2 (germline): SGHRS, YFSETQ. The length of the CDR3 is 18 residues. V dropped 0 bases and J dropped 6; count of bases not matched to a gene: 13. The CDR3, as DNA: TGCGCCAGCAGCTTGGGCCTTGGACAGGGCGGAAGCCCCGGGGAGCTGTTTTTT. Translating it yields CASSLGLGQGGSPGELFF.

A few counts support this clone. The chain recombines TRBV28 with TRBJ2-1, with D tentatively TRBD1 (6 bases). Trimming pared 6 bases from V and 15 bases from J, leaving 21 bases between. The CDR3 is made up of 13 amino acids. CDR1 and CDR2 from the germline V gene are MDHEN and SYDVKM. The DNA for the CDR3 is TGTGCCAGCAGGAAGCAAGTAGACAGGTTGATGTTCTTC. Residues: CASRKQVDRLMFF.

The chain carries TRBV27 and TRBJ1-5; a weak D match, TRBD1 (5 bases). The CDR3 is 17 amino acids. CDR1 is MNHEY and CDR2 is SMNVEV in the germline V gene (reference sequence). V was cut by 5 bases and J by 0 bases, with 17 bases left in between. CDR3 loop: CASSPTRGGYSNQPQHF. CDR3 sequence (DNA): TGTGCCAGCAGTCCCACCCGGGGGGGGTATAGCAATCAGCCCCAGCATTTT.

J is TRBJ2-2 and V is TRBV7-3; 10 positions match TRBD1. V trimming: 5 bases; J trimming: 4 bases; junction bases outside the gene matches: 4. The germline V gene has CDR1 SGHTA and CDR2 FQGTGA. This CDR3 has 15 amino acids. The CDR3 protein is CASSTRDRGTGELFF. The DNA for the CDR3 is TGTGCCAGCAGCACCCGGGACAGGGGCACCGGGGAGCTGTTTTTT.

The chain employs TRBV7-9 and TRBJ1-1; no clear D. This CDR3 spans 13 amino acids. CDR1 SEHNR and CDR2 FQNEAQ come from the germline V gene (reference sequence). Trimming left V 4 bases short and J 4 bases short, with 10 bases between. CDR3 coding DNA: TGTGCCAGCAGCTCCGGGGATGTCACTGAAGCTTTCTTT. Its translation is CASSSGDVTEAFF.

This chain uses TRBV2 with TRBJ1-5, with D possibly TRBD1 on 6 matching bases. V lost 5 bases and J 0 bases, leaving 11 bases between the germline ends. The CDR3 has 15 residues. Germline V gene lookup returns CDR1 SNHLY and CDR2 FYNNEI. CDR3 coding DNA: TGTGCCAGCAGTTTACGGGACAATAGCAATCAGCCCCAGCATTTT. Translating gives CASSLRDNSNQPQHF.